This T cell receptor beta chain was identified in a study of T cell repertoires in breast cancer (dated by TCRdb to 2016 to 2018). With respect to the entire study: Tumors, lymph nodes and peripheral blood lymphocytes from breast cancer patients were profiled in the study, along with peripheral blood from healthy control donors. Most of the approximately 19 patient tumors analyzed for shared TCRs were ER+/PR+. After being minced and digested with Liberase and DNase, tumors and tumor-involved lymph nodes were passed through 70-um and 40-um filters. Blood samples were separated by Ficoll, whereas tumor-free lymph nodes were processed without any enzymatic digestion. The controls were nine healthy donors whose age range was similar to that of the patients. The study reasoned that TCRs shared between breast cancer patients would target shared antigens, given breast cancer's low mutational burden and rare common mutations. Sequencing yielded on average approximately 540,000 sequences per sample and about 10 reads per input cell.

The count of this clonotype is one. The antigen this receptor binds is unknown. No much larger clone is present one base from it, and per-base qualities are unavailable. One read is thin evidence. Libraries came from emulsion pairing. Unpaired genes were suppressed by a second nested PCR with blocking oligos, after which a third nested PCR added Illumina adaptors and barcodes. Each emulsion RT-PCR master mix contained roughly 5,000-250,000 T cells, with C-region, Stepout and V-region primers. The emulsions were generated using the Micellula Emulsion and Purification Kit, and the RT-PCR was run with Qiagen OneStep RT-PCR reagents. Pooled libraries were sequenced on an Illumina MiSeq with paired-end 2 x 250 reads. In the source study's methods: Read pairs were joined in Galaxy and clipped at the engineered overlap into separate alpha and beta files; unclipped reads were discarded. To assign alpha-beta pairs, the researchers used CompleteTCR, a MiTCR-based pipeline that relies on an R script to link chains sharing read cluster identifiers. TCR sequences that were observed only once, representing about 1-3%, were removed as potential sequencing errors. TCRdb reran the public reads through fastp at Q25 and MiXCR, keeping productive beta chains. When rows share a CDR3 protein, they turn into one entry using the most common DNA and genes. These V and J calls are TCRdb output, not the study's own analysis. The sample yields nearly 40,000 distinct CDR3 sequences; 45% were counted once. The ten largest clones take up around 59% of the sample.

To analyze paired alpha-beta TCRs of CD8+ T cells, the researchers used an expanded emulsion RT-PCR method with primers covering all TCR V genes. CD8+ T cells were isolated with a CD8 positive selection kit and incubated overnight in 10 IU/mL IL-2 before emulsion RT-PCR. The paper's findings and limits, for the study overall: Emulsion RT-PCR was considered qualitative rather than quantitative, since transcript abundance and primer differences skewed clone recovery. Tumor-involved sentinel lymph nodes shared about fourfold more TCRs with matched tumor repertoires than tumor-free nodes (about 7.7% versus 2%). Shared TCRs were encoded by various nucleotide sequences, which suggests selection and expansion based on antigen. TRBV7 predominance was observed among shared TCRs, which possibly reflected tumor recognition or mispriming bias from eight TRBV7 primers. Approximately 18 TCR pairs were shared across seven or more patient tumors and were rarely found in control blood, which suggests possible tumor specificity. Discarding singleton TCRs and sampling only part of each tumor may have missed genuine antitumor clones.

The germline V gene (reference sequence) specifies WNHNN as CDR1 and SYGVQD as CDR2. The CDR3 numbers 14 residues from cysteine through phenylalanine. Of all the DNA, just the CDR3 is kept, 42 bases in frame from base 1. Trimming removed 3 bases from V and 4 bases from J, leaving 12 bases between the germline ends. This chain joins TRBV10-1 to TRBJ2-5; TRBD2 is perhaps the D gene, given 7 matching bases. The sequence was obtained from a pool of human donors with breast cancer or a healthy control (not recorded which). Sequencing was performed on CD8+ T cells. The sequence in DNA is TGCGCCAGCAGTGATCGGGGGGCCCCAGAGACCCAGTACTTC. Its translation reads: CASSDRGAPETQYF.